This T cell receptor beta chain derives from a study of shared clonotypes between healthy human individuals. On the study more broadly: Three plates each covered CD4 naive and memory; CD8 naive two, CD8 memory one.

Naive CD8 cells comprised CD45RO-negative, CCR7-positively selected cells, excluding terminally differentiated effector memory CD45RA+ cells. The study drew its donors from healthy HIV-negative adults without recent acute infections or vaccinations. Only Caucasian adults living in Nashville, Tennessee served as donors. The CDR3 length is 12 residues. Deletions cut 7 bases from V and 4 bases from J, with 11 bases between. Germline V gives CDR1 MNHNS, CDR2 SASEGT. Here immunoSEQ multiplex PCR was the method, and the copy in TCRdb shows in-frame clones only, minus some. The table includes millions of clones, approximately 95% detected once.

The receptor was isolated from a man younger than 35 in good health. Material for sequencing was naive CD8+ T cells sorted from blood. The chain uses TRBV6-1 and TRBJ2-7; tentatively, D is TRBD1 or TRBD2 (5 bases each). CDR3 region: CASMRGRYEQYF. The CDR3 DNA follows: TGTGCCAGCATGAGGGGTCGGTACGAGCAGTACTTC.